The 27 T cell receptor beta chains below were found in one sample sequenced in a study of blood T cell repertoires in COVID-19. Sequencing used immunoSEQ multiplex PCR; TCRdb keeps in-frame clones, though not all of them. The sample includes about 210,000 clones, 88% of them seen just once. Sequencing was done on a sample of peripheral blood. All receptors derive from a man younger than 35 with active or convalescent COVID-19.

The chain recombines TRBV18 with TRBJ2-5; 7 positions match TRBD1. CDR1 and CDR2 from the germline V gene are KGHSH and LQKENI. V lost 3 bases to trimming and J lost 2 bases; unmatched junction nucleotides: 6. This CDR3 comprises 15 residues. The CDR3, as DNA: TGTGCCAGCTCACCGGCCGCAGGGGGACAAGAGACCCAGTACTTC. This translates into CASSPAAGGQETQYF.

This chain links TRBV4-2 with TRBJ1-5, with 8 positions matching TRBD1. V lost 4 bases to trimming and J lost 5 bases; unmatched junction nucleotides: 4. Looked up from germline, CDR1 is LGHNA and CDR2 is YNFKEQ. CDR3 size: 14 residues. CDR3 nucleotides: TGTGCCAGCAGCCTCAACAGGGGGGATCAGCCCCAGCATTTT. Translated, it gives CASSLNRGDQPQHF.

This sequence joins TRBV7-6 and TRBJ2-2; 9 bases align to TRBD1. V was pared by 0 bases and J by 4 bases, with 6 bases of the junction left unmatched. CDR1 SGHVS and CDR2 FNYEAQ come from the germline V gene. CDR3 size: 17 residues. The DNA for the CDR3 is TGTGCCAGCAGCTTAGCCCTGGGACAGGGAAGCACCGGGGAGCTGTTTTTT. Its translation: CASSLALGQGSTGELFF.

This chain uses TRBV5-4 with TRBJ2-1, with TRBD1 identical over 11 bases. There are 16 residues in the CDR3. Losses at the gene ends were 0 bases for V and 10 bases for J; bases not matched to a gene: 9. The V gene's germline CDR1 is SGHNT and CDR2 YYREEE (reference sequence). The chain's CDR3 is CASSLDGTGGLGEQFF. Here the CDR3 DNA reads TGTGCCAGCAGCTTGGATGGGACAGGGGGTTTAGGAGAGCAGTTCTTC.

The chain combines TRBV6-1 with TRBJ2-1; TRBD2 matches at 12 bases. V shed 4 bases and J 5 bases; nucleotides not matched to a gene: 6. The CDR3 spans 16 residues. Germline CDR1 reads MNHNS; CDR2 reads SASEGT. This CDR3 is CASSVRLAGVNNEQFF. The CDR3, as DNA: TGTGCCAGCAGTGTACGACTAGCGGGGGTAAACAATGAGCAGTTCTTC.

The J gene is TRBJ2-2, the V gene TRBV4-3, with TRBD2 identical over 8 bases. After removal of 0 bases from V and 5 bases from J, the junction contained 2 bases not matched to a gene. CDR1 and CDR2 (germline): LGHNA, YSLEER. CDR3 length: 15 residues. CDR3 nucleotide sequence: TGCGCCAGCAGCCAAGACGGGAGGGCGACCGGGGAGCTGTTTTTT. Amino acids: CASSQDGRATGELFF.

The gene calls are TRBV7-2 and TRBJ2-7, with TRBD2 matching 9 bases. Germline V lookup: CDR1 SGHTA, CDR2 FQGNSA. The CDR3 runs to 14 residues. V dropped 1 base and J dropped 8; count of bases not matched to a gene: 6. Here the CDR3 reads CASSLEASGMQQYF. Written as DNA, the CDR3 is TGTGCCAGCAGCTTAGAAGCTAGCGGGATGCAGCAGTACTTC. Based on the CDR3 plus reference TRBV7-2 and TRBJ2-7, the full variable domain is GAGVSQSPSNKVTEKGKDVELRCDPISGHTALYWYRQSLGQGLEFLIYFQGNSAPDKSGLPSDRFSAERTGGSVSTLTIQRTQQEDSAVYLCASSLEASGMQQYFGPGTRLTVT.

The rearrangement links TRBV9 to TRBJ1-6, with 7 positions matching TRBD1. The V segment lost 3 bases and the J segment 9 bases; nucleotides outside the gene matches: 6. The CDR3 has 14 residues. The V gene's germline CDR1 is SGDLS and CDR2 YYNGEE. The CDR3 is CASSAAGGISPLHF. For the CDR3, the DNA is TGTGCCAGCAGCGCGGCAGGGGGTATTTCACCCCTCCACTTT.

In its sample, this clone was seen a few times. The chain employs TRBV19 and TRBJ2-7, with D maybe TRBD2 (5 bases). The CDR3 is 13 residues long. CDR1 and CDR2 from the germline V gene are LNHDA and SQIVND (reference sequence). Deletions cut 1 base from V and 7 bases from J, with 11 bases between. For the CDR3, the DNA is TGTGCCAGTAGTATAGCACGGGAAACGGAGCAGTACTTC. It encodes CASSIARETEQYF.

This clone appeared a single time. The chain combines TRBV12-3 or TRBV12-4 with TRBJ1-5; no reliable D call. Trimming left V 3 bases short and J 7 bases short, with 10 bases between. The CDR3 covers 13 residues. Here the CDR3 reads CASSFYEEQPQHF. Here the CDR3 DNA reads TGTGCCAGCAGTTTCTATGAGGAACAGCCCCAGCATTTT.

The chain is built from TRBV19 and TRBJ2-3; no definite D call. The germline V gene has CDR1 LNHDA and CDR2 SQIVND (reference sequence). The V and J ends lost 7 bases and 0 bases respectively, with 14 bases between them. CDR3 size: 15 residues. Here the CDR3 reads CASNPAYRSTDTQYF. In DNA form, the CDR3 reads TGTGCCAGTAATCCTGCCTACCGAAGCACAGATACGCAGTATTTT.

The chain links TRBV29-1 to TRBJ2-3; TRBD1 matches at 9 bases. V trimming: 7 bases; J trimming: 4 bases; junction bases outside the gene matches: 6. The CDR3 consists of 13 residues. Germline-derived CDR1 and CDR2 are SQVTM and ANQGSEA. CDR3 in amino acids: CSASGQGPDTQYF. In nucleotides, the CDR3 is TGCAGCGCCTCAGGACAGGGGCCAGATACGCAGTATTTT.

The V gene is TRBV18, the J gene TRBJ2-5; D not certain. The germline gives CDR1 KGHSH, CDR2 LQKENI. The CDR3 runs to 12 residues. V was clipped by 4 bases and J by 3 bases, with 6 bases between them. The CDR3 is CASSLREETQYF. DNA of the CDR3: TGTGCCAGCTCACTTCGGGAAGAGACCCAGTACTTC.

About this clone: Distinct nucleotide sequences in the sample also encode this CDR3. The V and J genes are TRBV5-1 and TRBJ1-1; D perhaps matches TRBD1 (5 bases). From germline, CDR1 is SGHRS and CDR2 YFSETQ. Trimming left V 0 bases short and J 2 bases short, with 5 bases between. The CDR3 spans 13 residues. The CDR3 reads CASSLGGNTEAFF. DNA for the CDR3: TGCGCCAGCAGCTTGGGGGGCAACACTGAAGCTTTCTTT.

V gene TRBV11-2 combines with J gene TRBJ2-7; 7 bases align to TRBD1. Unmatched junction bases numbered 17, after V lost 0 bases and J lost 6 bases. The CDR3 is 18 amino acids. The germline gives CDR1 SGHAT, CDR2 FQNNGV. CDR3 nucleotide sequence: TGTGCCAGCAGCTTAGATGGCGCAGAGACAGGGTCTTCCCGCGAGCAGTACTTC. Amino acid sequence: CASSLDGAETGSSREQYF. Drawing the rest from reference TRBV11-2 and TRBJ2-7, the complete variable domain is EAGVAQSPRYKIIEKRQSVAFWCNPISGHATLYWYQQILGQGPKLLIQFQNNGVVDDSQLPKDRFSAERLKGVDSTLKIQPAKLEDSAVYLCASSLDGAETGSSREQYFGPGTRLTVT.

The chain combines TRBV3-1 (or the pseudogene TRBV3-2) with TRBJ2-7, with 12 bases fitting TRBD2. V lost 0 bases to trimming and J lost 9 bases; unmatched junction nucleotides: 9. CDR3 length equals 16 residues. Germline assignment: CDR1 LGHDT and CDR2 YNNKEL (reference sequence). The CDR3 spells CASSQEPTSGSRRQYF. The CDR3 nucleotides read TGTGCCAGCAGCCAAGAACCGACTAGCGGGAGTCGCAGGCAGTACTTC.

The gene calls are TRBV24-1 and TRBJ2-2; D uncertain. With 5 bases removed from V and 0 bases from J, the gap between germline ends came to 6 bases. The CDR3 has 14 residues. CDR1 and CDR2 from the germline V gene are KGHDR and SFDVKD. The CDR3 here is CATSARTNTGELFF. CDR3 nucleotide sequence: TGTGCCACCAGTGCCAGGACGAACACCGGGGAGCTGTTTTTT.

The rearrangement joins TRBV27 to TRBJ2-4; 10 bases are a match to TRBD1. The V gene's germline CDR1 is MNHEY and CDR2 SMNVEV (reference sequence). The CDR3 is 16 amino acids. V shed 5 bases, J shed 1 base, and the junction held 5 bases outside the gene matches. The CDR3 nucleotides are TGTGCCAGCAGTCCACCGGACAGGGGGGCCAAAAACATTCAGTACTTC. Its protein is CASSPPDRGAKNIQYF.

The chain combines TRBV25-1 with TRBJ2-3; TRBD2 aligns across 13 bases. There are 18 residues in the CDR3. J gave up 4 bases and V 5 bases, and 12 bases lay outside the gene matches. The germline gives CDR1 MGHDK, CDR2 SYGVNS. The CDR3: CASSPRESTSGRPDTQYF. Written as DNA, the CDR3 is TGTGCCAGCAGTCCCAGAGAATCGACTAGCGGGAGGCCAGATACGCAGTATTTT.

The rearrangement joins TRBV2 to TRBJ1-5, with 9 bases that match TRBD1. CDR3 size: 14 residues. Per germline, CDR1 SNHLY and CDR2 FYNNEI. V trimming: 6 bases; J trimming: 7 bases; junction bases outside the gene matches: 7. The CDR3 loop is CASSPTGGGQPQHF. DNA for the CDR3: TGTGCCAGCAGCCCCACAGGGGGCGGACAGCCCCAGCATTTT.

This chain links TRBV3-1 (or the pseudogene TRBV3-2) with TRBJ2-2; D is ambiguous. Trimming took off 4 bases at V and 0 bases at J, with 12 bases between the two ends. Germline V gene lookup returns CDR1 LGHDT and CDR2 YNNKEL (reference sequence). The CDR3 extends over 16 amino acids. CDR3 sequence: CASSPRFRANTGELFF. DNA for the CDR3: TGTGCCAGCAGCCCGCGGTTTAGAGCGAACACCGGGGAGCTGTTTTTT.

In this sample, this clone turned up once. The chain couples TRBV3-1 (or the pseudogene TRBV3-2) to TRBJ2-1; no clear D. The germline V and J ends were trimmed by 0 bases and 8 bases, with 11 bases remaining between them. CDR3 length: 14 residues. Germline CDR1 LGHDT, CDR2 YNNKEL (reference sequence). The CDR3 sequence: CASSQDSLFHEQFF. The DNA of the CDR3 is TGTGCCAGCAGCCAAGATTCTCTCTTTCATGAGCAGTTCTTC.

The V call is TRBV24-1, the J call TRBJ2-1; 8 nucleotides align to TRBD2. CDR3 length: 15 residues. Germline loops: CDR1 KGHDR, CDR2 SFDVKD. V lost 8 bases, J lost 3 bases, and 8 bases stayed unmatched. Here the CDR3 DNA reads TGTGCCACCAACCCACTAGCGGACATCTACAATGAGCAGTTCTTC. Encoded protein: CATNPLADIYNEQFF.

The chain recombines TRBV2 with TRBJ2-1; D gene uncertain. Germline values: CDR1 SNHLY, CDR2 FYNNEI. Trimming took off 8 bases at V and 8 bases at J, with 16 bases between the two ends. The CDR3 has 13 amino acids. CDR3 region: CASGRLATDEQFF. CDR3 DNA sequence: TGTGCCAGCGGCCGCCTGGCCACCGATGAGCAGTTCTTC.

This clone occurred once. The V and J genes are TRBV6-1 and TRBJ1-3; D is unresolved. Per germline, CDR1 MNHNS and CDR2 SASEGT. V was shortened by 1 base and J by 0 bases, with 7 bases between the two germline ends. The CDR3 has 15 amino acids. This CDR3 reads CASSEDSLSGNTIYF. The DNA of the CDR3 is TGTGCCAGCAGTGAAGACAGCCTCTCTGGAAACACCATATATTTT.

This clone has only one observation. The chain uses TRBV2 and TRBJ1-5; 8 bases line up with TRBD1. Germline V lookup: CDR1 SNHLY, CDR2 FYNNEI. This CDR3 region has 14 residues. V lost 8 bases and J lost 7; bases outside the gene matches: 10. CDR3 sequence reads: CASDPGQVSQPQHF. DNA of the CDR3: TGTGCCAGCGATCCGGGACAGGTGAGCCAGCCCCAGCATTTT.

This clone was observed a handful of times. The chain has TRBV3-1 (or the pseudogene TRBV3-2) and TRBJ2-1; 9 nucleotides line up with TRBD2. V shed 1 base, J shed 11 bases, and the junction held 9 bases outside the gene matches. There are 15 residues in the CDR3. Germline assignment: CDR1 LGHDT and CDR2 YNNKEL (reference sequence). The CDR3 spells CASSQVAGLAGQQFF. The CDR3 region has the DNA TGTGCCAGCAGCCAAGTGGCGGGACTAGCCGGGCAGCAGTTCTTC.